The 18 T cell receptor beta chains in this list originate from one sample, sequenced in a study of early T cells in non-severe SARS-CoV-2 infection. TCRdb re-analysed the 5' RACE reads in MiXCR, keeping a single row per CDR3 protein. The sample contains over 45,000 distinct CDR3 sequences, around 5.6% of which appear only once. Material for sequencing was whole blood. These receptors came from an adult who was a healthcare worker with PCR-confirmed SARS-CoV-2 infection or an uninfected control (not recorded which).

The chain couples TRBV6-2 or TRBV6-3 to TRBJ2-5; 8 nucleotides agree with TRBD1. Germline V lookup: CDR1 MNHEY, CDR2 SVGEGT. The CDR3 has 16 amino acids. Germline trimming cut 5 bases from V and 2 bases from J; bases unmatched to any gene: 10. The CDR3 region is CASSTPGTGKQETQYF. CDR3 bases: TGTGCCAGCAGTACGCCCGGGACAGGAAAACAAGAGACCCAGTACTTC.

The rearrangement links TRBV10-3 to TRBJ2-1; TRBD1 matches at 7 bases. CDR3 length equals 15 residues. CDR1 and CDR2 (germline): ENHRY, SYGVKD. J lost 7 bases, V lost 4 bases, and 10 bases had no gene match. The CDR3 sequence is CAISAQGVLTNEQFF. Here the CDR3 DNA reads TGTGCCATCAGTGCTCAGGGGGTTTTGACGAATGAGCAGTTCTTC.

The table lists this clonotype with a few counts. The chain joins TRBV24-1 to TRBJ2-1; the D is unclear. The CDR3 spans 13 residues. Germline CDR1 reads KGHDR; CDR2 reads SFDVKD. Trimming stripped 4 bases from V and 8 bases from J, with 11 bases between. Here the CDR3 DNA reads TGTGCCACCAGTGACCCACCTATGGATGAGCAGTTCTTC. It translates to CATSDPPMDEQFF.

This clonotype showed up many times. CDR3: CASSSPHEGLETQYF. The CDR3 nucleotides are TGTGCCAGCAGTTCTCCCCACGAGGGCCTGGAGACCCAGTACTTC. J is TRBJ2-5 and V is TRBV6-5; D possibly corresponds to TRBD2 (5 bases). The germline gives CDR1 MNHEY, CDR2 SVGAGI. Trimming took 4 bases from V and 5 from J, leaving 17 bases between them. The CDR3 totals 15 residues.

The chain has TRBV11-2 and TRBJ2-7, with D possibly being TRBD1 (6 bases). V was pared by 5 bases and J by 1 base, with 15 bases between. Germline CDR1 and CDR2: SGHAT and FQNNGV. The CDR3 contains 15 residues. CDR3 bases: TGTGCCAGCAGCCGAGGATTCAGGGGTTCCTACGAGCAGTACTTC. It specifies CASSRGFRGSYEQYF.

This clonotype showed up many times. The CDR3 is CASSSQGAQPQHF. The CDR3 DNA follows: TGTGCCAGCAGCTCCCAGGGGGCTCAGCCCCAGCATTTT. The V call is TRBV7-8, the J call TRBJ1-5, with 8 bases that match TRBD1. This CDR3 has 13 residues. The V gene's germline CDR1 is SGHVS and CDR2 FQNEAQ. The V segment lost 4 bases and the J segment 6 bases; nucleotides outside the gene matches: 2.

The gene calls are TRBV3-1 and TRBJ2-2; TRBD2 aligns across 7 bases. J lost 2 bases, V lost 2 bases, and 8 bases had no gene match. The CDR3 has 17 residues. Germline V gives CDR1 LGHDT, CDR2 YNNKEL (reference sequence). For the CDR3, the DNA is TGTGCCAGCAGCCAATGGGGCGGGAGTGGAAACACCGGGGAGCTGTTTTTT. The encoded protein is CASSQWGGSGNTGELFF.

This chain joins TRBV10-3 and TRBJ2-1; D perhaps matches TRBD1 (7 bases). V lost 5 bases and J lost 6, with 14 bases in between. The V gene's germline CDR1 is ENHRY and CDR2 SYGVKD. This CDR3 is 14 amino acids long. The CDR3 sequence is CAISPQGGLNEQFF. DNA of the CDR3: TGTGCCATCAGTCCTCAGGGGGGTCTCAATGAGCAGTTCTTC.

This clonotype was picked up many times. This chain links TRBV12-3 or TRBV12-4 with TRBJ1-1; no clear D gene. V was clipped by 0 bases and J by 6 bases, with 8 bases between them. This CDR3 has 13 amino acids. The CDR3, as DNA: TGTGCCAGCAGTTTAGCGCAGTTCTCTGAAGCTTTCTTT. Protein product: CASSLAQFSEAFF.

This clonotype occurred many times. V is TRBV5-6 and J is TRBJ2-5; maybe TRBD2 (6 bases). V was pared by 0 bases and J by 7 bases, with 10 bases between. The CDR3 is made up of 13 amino acids. The V gene's germline CDR1 is SGHDT and CDR2 YYEEEE. CDR3: CASSLVQGGTQYF. CDR3 bases: TGTGCCAGCAGCTTGGTTCAGGGAGGGACCCAGTACTTC.

This clonotype has more than one count but fewer than ten. The V gene is TRBV29-1, the J gene TRBJ2-1; 7 bases match TRBD2. This CDR3 is 20 amino acids long. The germline V gene encodes CDR1 SQVTM and CDR2 ANQGSEA. Trimming at V came to 3 bases and at J to 5 bases, leaving 25 bases not matched to a gene. Here the CDR3 DNA reads TGCAGCGTTGATAGTCCGATGACATACGTAGGACTAGGAGCCCACAATGAGCAGTTCTTC. Translation gives CSVDSPMTYVGLGAHNEQFF.

In this sample, this clonotype turned up many times. This rearrangement joins TRBV30 to TRBJ1-1; D possibly corresponds to TRBD1 (5 bases). With 4 bases removed from V and 0 bases from J, the gap between germline ends came to 9 bases. CDR3 size: 13 residues. The germline CDR1 and CDR2 sequences are GTSNPN and SVGIG (reference sequence). For the CDR3, the DNA is TGTGCCTGGAACCGGGGCTTGAACACTGAAGCTTTCTTT. It translates to CAWNRGLNTEAFF. Supplemented by reference TRBV30 and TRBJ1-1, the full variable domain reads SQTIHQWPATLVQPVGSPLSLECTVEGTSNPNLYWYRQAAGRGLQLLFYSVGIGQISSEVPQNLSASRPQDRQFILSSKKLLLSDSGFYLCAWNRGLNTEAFFGQGTRLTVV.

This clonotype was detected ten times or more. This chain connects TRBV7-2 to TRBJ2-5, with a tentative D call TRBD2 (6 bases). V was shortened by 4 bases and J by 5 bases, with 11 bases between the two germline ends. The germline V gene has CDR1 SGHTA and CDR2 FQGNSA. The CDR3 totals 13 residues. The DNA for the CDR3 is TGTGCCAGCAGCTACGGGACTGAGGAGACCCAGTACTTC. It encodes CASSYGTEETQYF.

In its sample, this clonotype was seen many times. This chain joins TRBV7-2 and TRBJ2-3; 11 nucleotides align to TRBD2. This CDR3 has 17 amino acids. Germline values: CDR1 SGHTA, CDR2 FQGNSA. V dropped 1 base and J dropped 2; count of bases not matched to a gene: 5. For the CDR3, the DNA is TGTGCCAGCAGCTTAGGTAGCGGGGGGGTTACCACAGATACGCAGTATTTT. Translated, it gives CASSLGSGGVTTDTQYF.

This clonotype was observed many times. V usage is TRBV15 and J usage is TRBJ1-5; D not certain. The CDR3 runs 16 residues. V dropped 0 bases and J dropped 0 bases, with 9 bases sitting between them. In germline, CDR1 is LNHNV, CDR2 YYDKDF (reference sequence). CDR3 sequence (DNA): TGTGCCACCAGCAGAGATCGAGGCAGTAGCAATCAGCCCCAGCATTTT. Encoded protein: CATSRDRGSSNQPQHF.

The rearrangement uses TRBV5-1 and TRBJ2-5, with a tentative D call TRBD1 (6 bases). CDR3 size: 15 residues. CDR1 and CDR2 (germline): SGHRS, YFSETQ. V dropped 6 bases and J dropped 4 bases, with 19 bases sitting between them. The CDR3 DNA reads TGCGCCAGCACCGTATTCACAGGGATCCCAGAGACCCAGTACTTC. Residues: CASTVFTGIPETQYF.

This clonotype was counted ten times or more. The J gene is TRBJ2-2, the V gene TRBV20-1; D is unclear. The CDR3 spans 12 residues. Germline-derived CDR1 and CDR2 are DFQATT and SNEGSKA (reference sequence). Between the trimmed V and J ends, which lost 1 base and 1 base, there was a span of 1 base. CDR3 in amino acids: CSARVNTGELFF. CDR3 DNA sequence: TGCAGTGCTAGAGTGAACACCGGGGAGCTGTTTTTT.

This clonotype was recorded many times. V gene TRBV5-6 combines with J gene TRBJ1-5; D is possibly TRBD1 (5 bases). This CDR3 has 16 amino acids. Germline CDR1 reads SGHDT; CDR2 reads YYEEEE. Trimming shortened V by 4 bases and J by 2 bases, and 16 bases separated the two germline ends. CDR3 residues: CASSRRAGRGNQPQHF. The CDR3 DNA reads TGTGCCAGCAGCCGGCGAGCGGGGCGAGGCAATCAGCCCCAGCATTTT.